Presented here are 13 T cell receptor beta chains from one specimen sequenced in a study of blood T cell repertoires in COVID-19. Assay used: immunoSEQ multiplex PCR; TCRdb lists only in-frame clones, some missing. The sample holds 150,000 to 200,000 clones, 70% to 90% seen once. The sequenced sample consisted of PBMCs or T cells enriched from blood (not recorded which). Receptor source: a woman between 50 and 59 years old who had recovered from COVID-19.

This chain links TRBV19 with TRBJ1-1; 7 positions agree with TRBD1. V shed 2 bases, J shed 1 base, and the junction held 1 base outside the gene matches. The CDR3 is 14 amino acids. Germline V gene data show CDR1 as LNHDA and CDR2 as SQIVND (reference sequence). The CDR3 bases are TGTGCCAGTAGTATAAACAGGGGGAACACTGAAGCTTTCTTT. It translates to CASSINRGNTEAFF.

This chain joins TRBV7-2 and TRBJ2-1, with TRBD2 identical over 9 bases. Germline lookup yields CDR1 SGHTA and CDR2 FQGNSA. V was clipped by 4 bases and J by 8 bases; unmatched bases: 12. The CDR3 has 16 residues. CDR3 nucleotide sequence: TGTGCCAGCAGCTGGAGGAGCGCGGGGGGGCCCGATGAGCAGTTCTTC. It codes for CASSWRSAGGPDEQFF.

The chain couples TRBV5-4 to TRBJ2-1, with TRBD2 matching over 15 bases. This CDR3 has 18 amino acids. V lost 4 bases to trimming and J lost 0 bases; unmatched junction nucleotides: 5. Germline V lookup: CDR1 SGHNT, CDR2 YYREEE (reference sequence). CDR3 sequence: CASSPGLAGGSSYNEQFF. CDR3 nucleotide sequence: TGTGCCAGCAGCCCGGGACTAGCGGGGGGCAGCTCCTACAATGAGCAGTTCTTC.

This chain links TRBV30 with TRBJ1-6, with 10 bases fitting TRBD1. Germline V gives CDR1 GTSNPN, CDR2 SVGIG (reference sequence). The trim removed 2 bases at V and 8 bases at J, leaving 9 bases unmatched. This CDR3 has 16 amino acids. The CDR3 loop is CAWSRDRGYGDSPLHF. The CDR3, as DNA: TGTGCCTGGAGTAGGGACAGGGGCTATGGTGATTCACCCCTCCACTTT.

The rearrangement joins TRBV7-9 to TRBJ2-1, with 11 bases fitting TRBD1. The CDR3 runs to 15 residues. V lost 5 bases, J lost 7 bases, and 7 bases stayed unmatched. CDR1 is SEHNR and CDR2 is FQNEAQ in the germline V gene (reference sequence). The CDR3 reads CASSPGQGAWNEQFF. In nucleotides, the CDR3 is TGTGCCAGCAGCCCCGGACAGGGGGCATGGAATGAGCAGTTCTTC.

CDR3 amino acids: CASRIGQGASEAFF. The CDR3 bases are TGTGCCAGCAGAATAGGACAGGGGGCATCTGAAGCTTTCTTT. The chain employs TRBV7-3 and TRBJ1-1, with 11 bases matching TRBD1. Germline V gene data show CDR1 as SGHTA and CDR2 as FQGTGA. The CDR3 covers 14 residues. Trimming removed 6 bases from V and 6 bases from J; junction bases left unmatched: 6.

This clone was found once. The chain uses TRBV15 and TRBJ1-2, with 10 bases identical to TRBD1. The CDR3 length is 15 residues. Germline CDR1 is LNHNV and CDR2 is YYDKDF (reference sequence). J lost 5 bases, V lost 4 bases, and 7 bases had no gene match. The CDR3, as DNA: TGTGCCACCAGCACCAGGGACAGGGGAAGTTATGGCTACACCTTC. Translated, it gives CATSTRDRGSYGYTF.

To note about this clone: Other DNA sequences of this sample code for an identical CDR3. The J gene is TRBJ1-5, the V gene TRBV19, with a possible D match to TRBD1 (5 bases). Germline V gene sequence: CDR1 LNHDA, CDR2 SQIVND (reference sequence). This CDR3 region has 16 residues. Trimming shortened V by 8 bases and J by 6 bases, and 23 bases separated the two germline ends. The CDR3 nucleotides read TGTGCCAGTGGGACTAACTTGGGGGGTGGGGGTCAGCCCCAGCATTTT. Amino acid sequence: CASGTNLGGGGQPQHF. The variable domain in full, with the rest retrieved from reference TRBV19 and TRBJ1-5, is DGGITQSPKYLFRKEGQNVTLSCEQNLNHDAMYWYRQDPGQGLRLIYYSQIVNDFQKGDIAEGYSVSREKKESFPLTVTSAQKNPTAFYLCASGTNLGGGGQPQHFGDGTRLSIL.

The V and J genes are TRBV7-9 and TRBJ1-1; 8 bases are shared with TRBD1. CDR3 length: 16 residues. The germline V gene has CDR1 SEHNR and CDR2 FQNEAQ (reference sequence). Trimming at V came to 1 base and at J to 1 base, leaving 5 bases not matched to a gene. In DNA, the CDR3 is TGTGCCAGCAGCTTAGAGGACAGGGTCTCGAACACTGAAGCTTTCTTT. This translates into CASSLEDRVSNTEAFF.

V usage is TRBV9 and J usage is TRBJ1-2; D not certain. The CDR3 is 15 amino acids. Deletions cut 0 bases from V and 8 bases from J, with 17 bases between. Per germline, CDR1 SGDLS and CDR2 YYNGEE. The CDR3 coding sequence is TGTGCCAGCAGCGTAGAACCGACGGGGTCTGGAGGCTACACCTTC. It specifies CASSVEPTGSGGYTF. Full variable domain (missing parts from reference TRBV9 and TRBJ1-2): DSGVTQTPKHLITATGQRVTLRCSPRSGDLSVYWYQQSLDQGLQFLIQYYNGEERAKGNILERFSAQQFPDLHSELNLSSLELGDSALYFCASSVEPTGSGGYTFGSGTRLTVV.

V and J are TRBV24-1 and TRBJ1-2; D is unresolved. Trimming shortened V by 3 bases and J by 4 bases, and 11 bases separated the two germline ends. Germline assignment: CDR1 KGHDR and CDR2 SFDVKD. The CDR3 spans 14 residues. CDR3 protein: CATSDRNQFYGYTF. The CDR3 DNA is TGTGCCACCAGTGATCGAAATCAGTTCTATGGCTACACCTTC.

This chain's CDR3 is CASREAQGAPTSGTRTDTQYF. For the CDR3, the DNA is TGCGCCAGCAGGGAGGCCCAGGGGGCCCCGACTAGCGGGACCCGCACAGATACGCAGTATTTT. The V gene is TRBV10-1, the J gene TRBJ2-3; 11 bases line up with TRBD2. The CDR3 contains 21 residues. With 6 bases clipped from V and 1 base from J, the junction kept 21 bases outside the gene matches. Germline-derived CDR1 and CDR2 are WNHNN and SYGVQD (reference sequence).

The J gene is TRBJ2-5, the V gene TRBV10-3, with TRBD1 matching 7 bases. The ends lost 6 bases at V and 1 base at J; junction bases unmatched: 2. The CDR3 has 13 amino acids. The V gene's germline CDR1 is ENHRY and CDR2 SYGVKD. The CDR3 DNA reads TGTGCCATCAGGAGGGACAGCCAAGAGACCCAGTACTTC. This encodes CAIRRDSQETQYF.